The 9 T cell receptor beta chains below were found in one sample sequenced in a study of tumor-infiltrating lymphocytes in glioblastoma multiforme. TCR beta libraries were built from RNA through three nested multiplex PCR rounds using modified ARM-PCR. MiXCR, run by TCRdb on the multiplex PCR reads, gives a single entry per CDR3 protein. This repertoire shows about 32,000 distinct CDR3 sequences, 50% to 75% found once; its top ten account for around 34%. Sequencing input: brain tumor tissue. The receptors here all came from a male donor with glioblastoma.

Notes on this clonotype: A read error is likely, as this CDR3 ends without the conserved phenylalanine or tryptophan. The chain is built from TRBV7-9 and TRBJ1-2; the D is unclear. The V and J ends lost 8 bases and 4 bases respectively, with 11 bases between them. This CDR3 has 12 residues. CDR1 SEHNR and CDR2 FQNEAQ come from the germline V gene (reference sequence). Here the CDR3 DNA reads TGTGCCAGCGGTGGTACTGTCTATGGCTACACCATC. Its translation: CASGGTVYGYTI.

The chain joins TRBV11-2 to TRBJ1-2; TRBD1 is a possible D gene (5 bases). The germline V gene encodes CDR1 SGHAT and CDR2 FQNNGV. The CDR3 loop spans 13 amino acids. V dropped 5 bases and J dropped 7 bases, with 14 bases sitting between them. CDR3 protein: CASSQGEWIGYTF. The CDR3 DNA reads as TGTGCCAGCAGCCAAGGGGAGTGGATTGGCTACACCTTC.

In regard to this clonotype: The junction departs from the called germline gene at one end, perhaps through a read error. The rearrangement links TRBV5-1 to TRBJ1-2; 10 bases match TRBD1. The CDR3 sequence is 16 residues long. Looked up from germline, CDR1 is SGHRS and CDR2 is YFSETQ. CDR3 loop: CASSPNPGQGLYGYAF. As DNA, the CDR3 is TGCGCCAGCAGCCCTAACCCGGGACAGGGGCTCTATGGCTACGCCTTC.

Points on this clonotype: Compared with germline, one end of the junction differs, possibly owing to a read error. The chain links TRBV4-1 to TRBJ2-1; 14 bases are a match to TRBD2. The CDR3 covers 16 residues. Germline CDR1 reads MGHRA; CDR2 reads YSYEKL. CDR3: CASQGTSGSPYNERFF. CDR3 DNA: TGCGCCAGTCAGGGGACTAGCGGGAGTCCTTATAATGAGCGGTTCTTC.

Notes on this clonotype: One end of the junction fails to match germline, which may point to a read error. The gene calls are TRBV6-1 and TRBJ2-7; TRBD2 is a possible D gene (6 bases). This CDR3 has 13 amino acids. Germline-derived CDR1 and CDR2 are MNHNS and SASEGT. The CDR3 nucleotides are TGTGCCAGCAGTGAAACTAGCTCCTGCGAGCTGTATTTC. It codes for CASSETSSCELYF.

This clonotype is labeled medium-sized (0.01 to 0.1%). The chain links TRBV20-1 to TRBJ2-7, with D possibly matching TRBD1 (5 bases). The V and J ends lost 4 bases and 3 bases respectively, with 10 bases between them. Germline CDR1 DFQATT, CDR2 SNEGSKA (reference sequence). The length of the CDR3 is 12 residues. The CDR3 loop is CSANDQGYEQYF. In DNA form, the CDR3 reads TGCAGTGCTAACGATCAGGGCTACGAGCAGTACTTC.

This clonotype was counted between two and nine times. It may be a read error: a sequence one base away is much more abundant. The rearrangement uses TRBV5-1 and TRBJ2-1, with D tentatively TRBD1 or TRBD2 (5 bases each). This CDR3 has 13 amino acids. Trimming cost V 3 bases and J 10 bases, with 14 bases left between them. Germline CDR1 reads SGHRS; CDR2 reads YFSETQ. The chain's CDR3 is CASSSGASSEQFF. CDR3 DNA sequence: TGCGCCAGCAGCTCCGGGGCTAGCTCGGAGCAGTTCTTC.

Comment on this clonotype: At one end the junction does not follow the germline gene, possibly because of a read error. V and J are TRBV29-1 and TRBJ2-1; D not resolved. The length of the CDR3 is 12 residues. Per the germline V gene, CDR1 is SQVTM and CDR2 is ANQGSEA. The DNA for the CDR3 is TGCAGCGTTATCCACTCCCACAATGAGCAGTTCTTC. This translates into CSVIHSHNEQFF.

Points on this clonotype: An end of the junction does not agree with germline; a read error may underlie this. This chain joins TRBV6-6 and TRBJ2-7; D is perhaps TRBD2 (6 bases). The CDR3 extends over 16 amino acids. Germline CDR1 and CDR2: MNHNY and SVGAGI (reference sequence). The CDR3 reads CPSSYSGGRSSYEQYF. In DNA, the CDR3 is TGTCCCAGCAGTTACTCTGGAGGGAGGTCCTCCTACGAGCAGTATTTC.